This paragraph reports one T cell receptor (beta chain). The target antigen is unknown. Vbeta (60) and Jbeta (13) primers were used in the PCR. Per the original methods: In a later analysis, roughly 11 million of approximately 81 million unique beta chains occurred in at least two donors. The table came from immunoSEQ multiplex PCR; TCRdb's copy has only in-frame clones and leaves some out. The V and J calls and clone size were taken over from that table, and D and trimming were inferred from the DNA. The sample contains under 130,000 clones, approximately 70% of which appear only once. The sample belongs to a study of cytomegalovirus exposure and HLA in healthy donors. Study results and caveats: The later analysis indicated that the majority of CMV-associated TCR beta chains appeared HLA-restricted.

The CDR3 runs to 16 residues. Germline V gene lookup returns CDR1 SEHNR and CDR2 FQNEAQ (reference sequence). Trimming at V came to 3 bases and at J to 7 bases, leaving 5 bases not matched to a gene. The TCR comes from a man younger than 40 in good health and CMV-seropositive. The J gene is TRBJ2-1, the V gene TRBV7-9; TRBD2 matches at 14 bases. The sample was PBMCs. This CDR3 reads CASSFPGLAGGNEQFF. As DNA, the CDR3 is TGTGCCAGCAGCTTCCCTGGACTAGCGGGGGGTAATGAGCAGTTCTTC.